The TCR beta chain under discussion was sequenced for a study of CD8+ T cells in alopecia areata. On the study more broadly: Tofacitinib administration to treated patients was oral, at 5 to 10 mg twice daily. Study-wide results and limits: With patients, TCR sharing proved less clear than in mice, a difference possibly related to HLA.

Sequencing templates came from extracted RNA that was reverse transcribed into cDNA. Only in-frame clones appear in the TCRdb table, and some are missing; sequencing was by immunoSEQ multiplex PCR. The table shows about 160,000 clones, with approximately 65% occurring only once. This clone has only a few counts. What it binds is not known. Trimming at V came to 5 bases and at J to 4 bases, leaving 7 bases not matched to a gene. Germline V CDR1 and CDR2: SEHNR, FQNEAQ (reference sequence). This CDR3 has 14 amino acids. Treatment described: oral pan-JAK inhibitor, 5-10 mg twice daily. This receptor was obtained from a human donor with alopecia areata. This chain links TRBV7-9 with TRBJ1-2; 7 bases align to TRBD1. The sequences come from CD4+ T cells sorted from blood, collected at week 4, from a patient treated with tofacitinib. CDR3 sequence reads: CASSPTTGVYGYTF. The CDR3 coding sequence is TGTGCCAGCAGCCCAACAACAGGGGTCTATGGCTACACCTTC.